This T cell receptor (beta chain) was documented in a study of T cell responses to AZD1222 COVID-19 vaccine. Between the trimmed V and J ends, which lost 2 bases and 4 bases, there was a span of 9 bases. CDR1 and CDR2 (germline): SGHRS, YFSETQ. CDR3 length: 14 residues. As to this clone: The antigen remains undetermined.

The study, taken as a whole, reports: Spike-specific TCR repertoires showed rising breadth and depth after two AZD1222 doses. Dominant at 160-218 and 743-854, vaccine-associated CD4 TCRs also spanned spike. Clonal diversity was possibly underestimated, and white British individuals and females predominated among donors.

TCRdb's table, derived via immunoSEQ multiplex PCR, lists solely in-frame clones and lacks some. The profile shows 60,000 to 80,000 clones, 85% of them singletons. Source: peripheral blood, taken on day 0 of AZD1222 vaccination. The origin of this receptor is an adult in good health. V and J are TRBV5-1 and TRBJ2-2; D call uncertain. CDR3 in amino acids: CASSFDKSTGELFF. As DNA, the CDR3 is TGCGCCAGCAGCTTCGATAAAAGCACCGGGGAGCTGTTTTTT.